This TCR beta chain was retrieved from a study of T cell clonotyping in hematopoietic cell transplantation. This CDR3 contains 14 residues. V lost 5 bases, J lost 3 bases, and 11 bases lay in between. Germline CDR1 reads LNHDA; CDR2 reads SQIVND (reference sequence). Recipients were bled about 28 days pretransplant and at posttransplant days 30, 100, 180. Broader study findings: Few recipient clonotypes overlapped donors; over 95% were de novo at given depth.

Profiling relied on immunoSEQ multiplex PCR, and the TCRdb table lists in-frame clones only, not all of them. The sample consists of 25,000 to 30,000 clones, roughly nine tenths of them appearing once. Points on this clone: As yet, its antigen is unknown.

The sequence derives from a female patient aged 50-65 years who had an allogeneic stem cell transplant from a related donor, so the T cells may come from the graft donor. Some clones in this sample may be carry-over from other donors' samples. This chain uses TRBV19 with TRBJ2-1; D might be TRBD2 (5 bases). Specimen: PBMCs, collected 100 days after allogeneic stem cell transplant. The CDR3 loop is CASSFGVDYNEQFF. The CDR3 coding sequence is TGTGCCAGTAGTTTCGGGGTGGACTACAATGAGCAGTTCTTC.